The next 7 T cell receptor beta chains were all read from a single sample in a study of regulatory T cells in long-lasting Graves disease. Construction of TCR beta libraries relied on iRepertoire HTBI primers and on Arm-PCR targeting CDR3 regions. TCRdb called the multiplex PCR reads again in MiXCR, with one record for every CDR3 protein. This table has about 530,000 distinct CDR3 sequences, roughly 16% appearing once. Time point denoted: newly diagnosed GD, antithyroid drugs for less than 3 months. PBMCs were the source of the RNA used for TCR sequencing. These records were also assigned to another study, of T cells in Graves' hyperthyroidism and ophthalmopathy.

The source material was peripheral blood mononuclear cells (PBMCs), sampled at new diagnosis, from a patient treated with antithyroid drugs. The origin of the receptors is a woman aged 40 to 65 with Graves disease.

This clonotype was counted a few times. The genes are TRBV7-8 and TRBJ2-5, with no clear D. Trimming removed 5 bases from V and 5 bases from J, with 9 bases in between. In germline, CDR1 is SGHVS, CDR2 FQNEAQ. This CDR3 region has 12 residues. The CDR3: CASSATGETQYF. The CDR3 nucleotides are TGTGCCAGCAGCGCCACTGGGGAGACCCAGTACTTC. Drawing the rest from reference TRBV7-8 and TRBJ2-5, the complete variable domain is GAGVSQSPRYKVAKRGQDVALRCDPISGHVSLFWYQQALGQGPEFLTYFQNEAQLDKSGLPSDRFFAERPEGSVSTLKIQRTQQEDSAVYLCASSATGETQYFGPGTRLLVL.

V is TRBV20-1 and J is TRBJ2-7, with 7 bases lining up with TRBD1. This CDR3 region has 13 residues. Germline V gene data show CDR1 as DFQATT and CDR2 as SNEGSKA (reference sequence). V lost 7 bases, J lost 2 bases, and 8 bases stayed unmatched. The CDR3 is CSVFRDSPYEQYF. The DNA of the CDR3 is TGCAGTGTCTTCCGGGACAGCCCCTACGAGCAGTACTTC.

The gene calls are TRBV6-4 and TRBJ2-2; D remains ambiguous. The length of the CDR3 is 13 residues. Trimming pared 5 bases from V and 6 bases from J, leaving 10 bases between. Germline-derived CDR1 and CDR2 are MRHNA and SNTAGT. For the CDR3, the DNA is TGTGCCAGCAGTCTAAGGGCATCCGGGGAGCTGTTTTTT. Translated, it gives CASSLRASGELFF.

This clonotype appeared many times. This chain uses TRBV3-1 with TRBJ2-1, with D perhaps TRBD1 (5 bases). V was pared by 9 bases and J by 1 base, with 13 bases between. CDR1 is LGHDT and CDR2 is YNNKEL in the germline V gene (reference sequence). The CDR3 loop spans 14 amino acids. CDR3: CASGGARSYNEQFF. In DNA form, the CDR3 reads TGTGCCAGTGGTGGGGCCCGTTCCTACAATGAGCAGTTCTTC.

The rearrangement links TRBV7-2 to TRBJ1-1, with 7 bases fitting TRBD1. Trimming took 2 bases from V and 7 from J; bases not matched to a gene: 19. Germline-derived CDR1 and CDR2 are SGHTA and FQGNSA. There are 18 residues in the CDR3. CDR3 sequence reads: CASSLKAWGQPRGVEAFF. For the CDR3, the DNA is TGTGCCAGCAGCTTAAAGGCCTGGGGACAGCCAAGGGGAGTTGAAGCTTTCTTT.

V usage is TRBV5-1 and J usage is TRBJ2-3, with D perhaps TRBD2 (6 bases). Germline V lookup: CDR1 SGHRS, CDR2 YFSETQ. CDR3 size: 13 residues. V was trimmed by 2 bases and J by 5 bases, leaving 9 bases between them. DNA for the CDR3: TGCGCCAGCAGCTTTACGGGGGAAGATACGCAGTATTTT. This codes for CASSFTGEDTQYF.

This clonotype was observed at least ten times. The chain couples TRBV12-3 or TRBV12-4 to TRBJ2-3; 10 positions match TRBD2. The CDR3 extends over 15 amino acids. After removal of 5 bases from V and 5 bases from J, the junction contained 7 bases not matched to a gene. CDR3 residues: CASSSGGAFLDTQYF. The CDR3 bases are TGTGCCAGCAGTAGCGGGGGGGCCTTCTTAGATACGCAGTATTTT.